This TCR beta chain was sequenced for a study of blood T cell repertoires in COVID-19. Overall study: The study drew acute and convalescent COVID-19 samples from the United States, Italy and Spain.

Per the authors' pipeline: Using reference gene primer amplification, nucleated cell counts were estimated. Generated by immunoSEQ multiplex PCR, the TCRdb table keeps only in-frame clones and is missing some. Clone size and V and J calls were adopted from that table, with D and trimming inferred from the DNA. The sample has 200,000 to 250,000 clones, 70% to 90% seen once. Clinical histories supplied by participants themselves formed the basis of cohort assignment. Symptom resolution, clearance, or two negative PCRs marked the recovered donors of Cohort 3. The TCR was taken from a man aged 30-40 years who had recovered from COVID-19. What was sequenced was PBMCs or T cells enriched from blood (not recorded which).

The CDR3 reads CASSQAGESSPYNEQFF. DNA of the CDR3: TGTGCCAGCAGCCAAGCGGGTGAATCCTCCCCCTACAATGAGCAGTTCTTC. The V gene is TRBV4-2, the J gene TRBJ2-1; D gene unclear. CDR3 length: 17 residues. The V gene's germline CDR1 is LGHNA and CDR2 YNFKEQ. The germline V and J ends were trimmed by 1 base and 2 bases, with 15 bases remaining between them.